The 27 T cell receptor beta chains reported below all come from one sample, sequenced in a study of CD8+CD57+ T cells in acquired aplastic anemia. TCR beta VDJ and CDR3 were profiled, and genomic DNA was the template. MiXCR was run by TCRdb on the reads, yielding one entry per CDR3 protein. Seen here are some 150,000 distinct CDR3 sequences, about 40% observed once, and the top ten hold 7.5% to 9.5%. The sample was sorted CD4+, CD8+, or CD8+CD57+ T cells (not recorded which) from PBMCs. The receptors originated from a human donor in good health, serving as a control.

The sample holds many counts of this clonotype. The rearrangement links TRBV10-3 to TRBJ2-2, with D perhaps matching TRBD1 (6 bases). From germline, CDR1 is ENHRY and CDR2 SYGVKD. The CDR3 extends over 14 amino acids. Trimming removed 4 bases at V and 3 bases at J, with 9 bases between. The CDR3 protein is CAISAGADTGELFF. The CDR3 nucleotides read TGTGCCATCAGTGCAGGGGCCGACACCGGGGAGCTGTTTTTT.

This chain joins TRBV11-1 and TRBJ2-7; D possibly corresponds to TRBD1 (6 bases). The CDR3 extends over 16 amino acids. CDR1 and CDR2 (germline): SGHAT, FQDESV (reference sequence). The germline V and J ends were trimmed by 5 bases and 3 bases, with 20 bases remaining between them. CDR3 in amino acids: CASSLGFRGQGYEQYF. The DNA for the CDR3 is TGTGCCAGCAGCCTAGGGTTCAGGGGTCAAGGCTACGAGCAGTACTTC.

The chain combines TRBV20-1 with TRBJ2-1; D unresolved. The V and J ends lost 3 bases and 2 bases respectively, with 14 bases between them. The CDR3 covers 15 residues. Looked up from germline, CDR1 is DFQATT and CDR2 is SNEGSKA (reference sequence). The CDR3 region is CSARSVDNTYNEQFF. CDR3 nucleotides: TGCAGTGCTAGGTCTGTCGACAATACCTACAATGAGCAGTTCTTC.

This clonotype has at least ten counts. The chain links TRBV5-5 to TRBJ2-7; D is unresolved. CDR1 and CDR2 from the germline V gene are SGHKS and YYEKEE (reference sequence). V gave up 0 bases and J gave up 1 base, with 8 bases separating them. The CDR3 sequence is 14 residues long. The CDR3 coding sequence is TGTGCCAGCAGCTTGGTCCACGGTTCCTACGAGCAGTACTTC. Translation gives CASSLVHGSYEQYF.

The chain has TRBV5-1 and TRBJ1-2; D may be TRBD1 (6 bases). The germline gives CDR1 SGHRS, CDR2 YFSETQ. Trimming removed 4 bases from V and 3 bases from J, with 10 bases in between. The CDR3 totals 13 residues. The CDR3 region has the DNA TGCGCCAGCAGCCCAGGGGAAGACTATGGCTACACCTTC. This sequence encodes CASSPGEDYGYTF.

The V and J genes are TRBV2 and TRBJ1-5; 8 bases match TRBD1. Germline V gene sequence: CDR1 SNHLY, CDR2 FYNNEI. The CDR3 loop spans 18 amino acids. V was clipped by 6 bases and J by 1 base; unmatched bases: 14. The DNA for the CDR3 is TGTGCCAGCAGACGGAGATCCGACAGGGGAATGAGCAATCAGCCCCAGCATTTT. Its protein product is CASRRRSDRGMSNQPQHF.

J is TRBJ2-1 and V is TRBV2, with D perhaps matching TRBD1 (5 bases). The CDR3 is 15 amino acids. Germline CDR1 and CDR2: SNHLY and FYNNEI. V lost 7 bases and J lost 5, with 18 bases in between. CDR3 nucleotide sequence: TGTGCCAGCACTGAGTTGGGGAAGGGGCACAATGAGCAGTTCTTC. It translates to CASTELGKGHNEQFF.

As DNA, the CDR3 is TGTGCCAGCAGTGAGAAACACGAGCAGTACTTC. Its translation is CASSEKHEQYF. This chain uses TRBV2 with TRBJ2-7; no clear D. From germline, CDR1 is SNHLY and CDR2 FYNNEI. The CDR3 extends over 11 amino acids. The V end lost 3 bases, the J end lost 5 bases, and 5 bases lay between the germline ends.

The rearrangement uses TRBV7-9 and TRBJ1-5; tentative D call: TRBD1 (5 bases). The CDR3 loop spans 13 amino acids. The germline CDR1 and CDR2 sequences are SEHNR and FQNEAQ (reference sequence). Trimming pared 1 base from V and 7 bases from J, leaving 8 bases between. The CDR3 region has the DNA TGTGCCAGCAGCTTAGGCGAGGGGCAGCCCCAGCATTTT. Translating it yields CASSLGEGQPQHF.

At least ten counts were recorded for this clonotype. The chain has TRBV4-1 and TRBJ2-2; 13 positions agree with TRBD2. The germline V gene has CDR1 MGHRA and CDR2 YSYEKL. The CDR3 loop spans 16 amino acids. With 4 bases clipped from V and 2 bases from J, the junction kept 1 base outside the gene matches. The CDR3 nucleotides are TGCGCCAGCAGCCGACTAGCGGGGGGAAACACCGGGGAGCTGTTTTTT. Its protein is CASSRLAGGNTGELFF.

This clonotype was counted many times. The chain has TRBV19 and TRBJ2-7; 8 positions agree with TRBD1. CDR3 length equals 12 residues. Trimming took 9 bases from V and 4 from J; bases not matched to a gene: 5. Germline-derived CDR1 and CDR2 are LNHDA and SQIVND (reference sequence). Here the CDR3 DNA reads TGTGCCAGAGGGGACAGGAAGTACGAGCAGTACTTC. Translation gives CARGDRKYEQYF.

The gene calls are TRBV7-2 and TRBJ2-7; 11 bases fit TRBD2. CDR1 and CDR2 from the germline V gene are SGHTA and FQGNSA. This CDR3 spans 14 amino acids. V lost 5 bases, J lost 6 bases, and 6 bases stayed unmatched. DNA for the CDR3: TGTGCCAGCAGCCAGACTAGCGGGACGGGCGAGCAGTACTTC. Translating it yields CASSQTSGTGEQYF.

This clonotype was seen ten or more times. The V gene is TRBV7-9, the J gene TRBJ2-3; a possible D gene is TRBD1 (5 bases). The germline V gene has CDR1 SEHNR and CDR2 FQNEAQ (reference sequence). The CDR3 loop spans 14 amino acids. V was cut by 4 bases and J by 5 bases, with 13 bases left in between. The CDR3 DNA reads TGTGCCAGCAGCTCGCTTCTAGGGGTAGATACGCAGTATTTT. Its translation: CASSSLLGVDTQYF.

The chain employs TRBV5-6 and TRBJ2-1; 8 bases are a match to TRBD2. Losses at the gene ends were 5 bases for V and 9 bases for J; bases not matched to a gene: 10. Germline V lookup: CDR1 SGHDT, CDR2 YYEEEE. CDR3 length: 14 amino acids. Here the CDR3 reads CASSKPAGVGEQFF. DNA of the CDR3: TGTGCCAGCAGTAAACCAGCGGGAGTAGGTGAGCAGTTCTTC.

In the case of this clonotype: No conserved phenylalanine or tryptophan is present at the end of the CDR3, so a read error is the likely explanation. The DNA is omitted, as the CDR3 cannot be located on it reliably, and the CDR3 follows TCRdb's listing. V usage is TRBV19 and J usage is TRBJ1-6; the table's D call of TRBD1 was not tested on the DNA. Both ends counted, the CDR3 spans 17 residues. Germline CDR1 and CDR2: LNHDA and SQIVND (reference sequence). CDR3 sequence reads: CASSSGTGKTYNSPPHS.

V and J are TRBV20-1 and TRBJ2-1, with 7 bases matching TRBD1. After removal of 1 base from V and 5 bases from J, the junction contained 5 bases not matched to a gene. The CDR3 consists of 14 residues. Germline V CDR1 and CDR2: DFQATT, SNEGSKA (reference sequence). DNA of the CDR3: TGCAGTGCTAGAGCACTCGGACAGGACAATGAGCAGTTCTTC. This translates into CSARALGQDNEQFF.

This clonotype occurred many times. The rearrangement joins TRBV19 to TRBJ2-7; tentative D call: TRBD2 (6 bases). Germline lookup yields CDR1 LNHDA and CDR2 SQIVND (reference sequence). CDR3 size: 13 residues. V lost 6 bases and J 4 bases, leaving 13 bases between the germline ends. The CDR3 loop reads CASSANGGYEQYF. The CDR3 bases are TGTGCCAGTAGCGCTAACGGGGGATACGAGCAGTACTTC.

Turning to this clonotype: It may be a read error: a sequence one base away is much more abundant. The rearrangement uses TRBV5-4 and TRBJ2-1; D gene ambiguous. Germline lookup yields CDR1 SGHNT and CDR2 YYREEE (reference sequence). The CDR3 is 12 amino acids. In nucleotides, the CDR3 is TGTGCCAGCAGCTTCGTGAACAATGAGCGGTTCTTC. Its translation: CASSFVNNERFF.

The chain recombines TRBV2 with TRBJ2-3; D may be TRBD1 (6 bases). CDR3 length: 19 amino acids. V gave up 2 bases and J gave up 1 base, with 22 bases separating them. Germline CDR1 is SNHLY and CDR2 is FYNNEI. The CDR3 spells CASSELVYGGLRGTDTQYF. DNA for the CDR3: TGTGCCAGCAGTGAACTGGTTTATGGGGGCCTGCGGGGCACAGATACGCAGTATTTT.

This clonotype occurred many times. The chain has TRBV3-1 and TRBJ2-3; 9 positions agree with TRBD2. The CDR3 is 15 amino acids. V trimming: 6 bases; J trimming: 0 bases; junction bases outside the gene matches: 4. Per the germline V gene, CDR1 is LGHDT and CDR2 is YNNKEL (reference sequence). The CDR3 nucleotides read TGTGCCAGCAGATCTACTAGCGGGAGCACAGATACGCAGTATTTT. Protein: CASRSTSGSTDTQYF.

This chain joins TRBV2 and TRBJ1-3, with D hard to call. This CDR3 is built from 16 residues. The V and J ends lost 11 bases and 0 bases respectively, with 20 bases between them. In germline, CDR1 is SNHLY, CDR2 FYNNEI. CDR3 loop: CAGRDDRAFSGNTIYF. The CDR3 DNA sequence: TGTGCCGGCCGAGATGATAGGGCCTTCTCTGGAAACACCATATATTTT.

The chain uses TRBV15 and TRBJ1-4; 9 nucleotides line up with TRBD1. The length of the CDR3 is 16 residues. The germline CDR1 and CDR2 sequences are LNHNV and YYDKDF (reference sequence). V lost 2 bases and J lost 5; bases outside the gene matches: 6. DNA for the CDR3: TGTGCCACCAGCAGACCTACCGGGACAGGGAATGAAAAACTGTTTTTT. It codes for CATSRPTGTGNEKLFF. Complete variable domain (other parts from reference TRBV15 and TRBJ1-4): DAMVIQNPRYQVTQFGKPVTLSCSQTLNHNVMYWYQQKSSQAPKLLFHYYDKDFNNEADTPDNFQSRRPNTSFCFLDIRSPGLGDTAMYLCATSRPTGTGNEKLFFGSGTQLSVL.

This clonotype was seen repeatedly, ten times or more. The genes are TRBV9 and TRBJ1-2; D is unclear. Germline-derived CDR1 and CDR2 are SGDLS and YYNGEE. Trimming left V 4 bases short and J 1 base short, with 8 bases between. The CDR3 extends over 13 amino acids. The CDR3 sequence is CASSPQINYGYTF. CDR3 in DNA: TGTGCCAGCAGCCCACAGATTAACTATGGCTACACCTTC.

CDR3 sequence: CATSDPRQGEAFF. The CDR3 DNA reads TGTGCCACCAGTGATCCACGACAGGGTGAAGCTTTCTTT. V gene TRBV24-1 combines with J gene TRBJ1-1, with TRBD1 matching 7 bases. Germline CDR1 KGHDR, CDR2 SFDVKD. This CDR3 has 13 residues. With 3 bases clipped from V and 7 bases from J, the junction kept 4 bases outside the gene matches.

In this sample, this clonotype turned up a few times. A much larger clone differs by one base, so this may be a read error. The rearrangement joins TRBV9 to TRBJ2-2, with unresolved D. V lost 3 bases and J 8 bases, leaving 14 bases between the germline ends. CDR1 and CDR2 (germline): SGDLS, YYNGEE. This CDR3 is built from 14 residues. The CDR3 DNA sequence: TGTGCCAGCAGCGCAGCTACCGGCAGAGGGGAGCTGTTTTTT. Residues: CASSAATGRGELFF.

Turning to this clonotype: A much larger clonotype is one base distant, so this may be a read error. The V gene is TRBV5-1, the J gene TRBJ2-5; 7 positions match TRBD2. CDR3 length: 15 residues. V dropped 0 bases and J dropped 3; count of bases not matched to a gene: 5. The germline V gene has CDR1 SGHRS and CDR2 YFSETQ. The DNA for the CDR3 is TGCGCCAGCAGCTTGGTTGCTAGCGGAGAAGAGACCCAGTACTTC. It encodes CASSLVASGEETQYF.

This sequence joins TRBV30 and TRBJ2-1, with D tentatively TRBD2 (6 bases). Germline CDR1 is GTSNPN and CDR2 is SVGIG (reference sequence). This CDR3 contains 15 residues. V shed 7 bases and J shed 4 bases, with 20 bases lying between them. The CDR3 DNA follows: TGTGCCTCGAAAAAGGGACTGCTGACATACAATGAGCAGTTCTTC. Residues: CASKKGLLTYNEQFF. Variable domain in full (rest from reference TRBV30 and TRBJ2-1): SQTIHQWPATLVQPVGSPLSLECTVEGTSNPNLYWYRQAAGRGLQLLFYSVGIGQISSEVPQNLSASRPQDRQFILSSKKLLLSDSGFYLCASKKGLLTYNEQFFGPGTRLTVL.